This T cell receptor beta chain derives from a study of T cells in Graves' hyperthyroidism and ophthalmopathy. Study-wide findings and caveats: Clonotypes that were expanded in thyroid above 0.001 mostly appeared in blood too.

Template material for amplifying TCR beta CDR3 regions consisted of RNA transcripts. HTBI primers were employed in a first-round RT-PCR of the TCR CDR3. TCRdb called the multiplex PCR reads again in MiXCR, with one record for every CDR3 protein. The sample shows about 690,000 distinct CDR3 sequences, approximately 15% of them seen only once. Germline lookup yields CDR1 MDHEN and CDR2 SYDVKM. The CDR3 runs to 15 residues. Trimming removed 4 bases from V and 0 bases from J, with 13 bases in between. In this sample, this clonotype turned up many times. Its specificity is not known. The sequenced sample consisted of blood. The V call is TRBV28, the J call TRBJ2-7; a possible D gene is TRBD2 (5 bases). This receptor was identified in a man aged 50 to 60 with Graves' hyperthyroidism. CDR3 DNA sequence: TGTGCCAGCAGTTCCTCGGGGTTATCCTCCTACGAGCAGTACTTC. Translating it yields CASSSSGLSSYEQYF.